Shown below are 24 T cell receptor beta chains from a single sample sequenced in a study of low-dose radiotherapy and immunotherapy resistance in tumors. Gene-specific TRAV and TRBV primers were used for first-strand cDNA, covering alpha and beta chains. TCRs were amplified for around 21 PCR cycles with a constant-region primer and V-primer adapter. Each CDR3 protein gets one entry after TCRdb re-called the reads with MiXCR. The sample includes under 95,000 distinct CDR3 sequences, less than 20% of them seen just once. Time point specified: after trial treatment. Treatment meaning: LDRT plus nivolumab, ipilimumab, low-dose cyclophosphamide and aspirin (RACIN trial). Specimen: PBMCs, collected after low-dose radiotherapy plus immunotherapy. The receptors were sampled from a male donor with prostate cancer.

Ten or more counts support this clonotype. The chain couples TRBV14 to TRBJ2-5; D is undetermined. This CDR3 has 15 residues. V dropped 0 bases and J dropped 5 bases, with 13 bases sitting between them. CDR1 is SGHDN, CDR2 FVKESK, per germline. CDR3 nucleotide sequence: TGTGCCAGCAGCCAAGATGATGCCTCTTGGGAGACCCAGTACTTC. Residues: CASSQDDASWETQYF.

The sample holds many counts of this clonotype. This chain links TRBV7-2 with TRBJ2-3; D is ambiguous. Germline V gene lookup returns CDR1 SGHTA and CDR2 FQGNSA. V lost 4 bases and J 2 bases, leaving 4 bases between the germline ends. This CDR3 has 12 residues. The CDR3 protein is CASSSYTDTQYF. The CDR3 bases are TGTGCCAGCAGCTCGTACACAGATACGCAGTATTTT.

At least ten counts were recorded for this clonotype. The chain is built from TRBV20-1 and TRBJ2-7; D tentatively reads TRBD1 or TRBD2 (6 bases each). The CDR3 totals 14 residues. Germline V gene sequence: CDR1 DFQATT, CDR2 SNEGSKA (reference sequence). Trimming took off 7 bases at V and 2 bases at J, with 18 bases between the two ends. The CDR3 spells CSGGGGPYPYEQYF. The CDR3, as DNA: TGCAGTGGAGGTGGGGGGCCCTACCCCTACGAGCAGTACTTC.

On this clonotype itself: This likely traces to a read error, being one base from a far larger clone. The V gene is TRBV12-1, the J gene TRBJ2-3; TRBD2, the table's D call, was not compared with the DNA. TRBV12-1 is classified as a pseudogene. The CDR3 sequence is 17 residues long. This chain's CDR3 is CASTPSPGKPFTDTQYF. The CDR3 DNA is TGTGCCAGCACCCCTAGTCCGGGAAAGCCCTTCACAGATACGCAGTATTTT.

This clonotype was found many times. The J gene is TRBJ2-3, the V gene TRBV12-3 or TRBV12-4, with TRBD2 as a possible D gene (6 bases). This CDR3 has 14 residues. V lost 3 bases and J lost 1, with 8 bases in between. CDR3 sequence: CASSLASGTDTQYF. In DNA form, the CDR3 reads TGTGCCAGCAGTTTGGCTAGCGGCACAGATACGCAGTATTTT.

This clonotype was recorded only once. V usage is TRBV24-1 and J usage is TRBJ1-3; D is ambiguous. The CDR3 loop spans 15 amino acids. V was clipped by 4 bases and J by 0 bases, with 9 bases between them. Per the germline V gene, CDR1 is KGHDR and CDR2 is SFDVKD. Here the CDR3 DNA reads TGTGCCACCAGTGACCCGTTTAGCTCTGGAAACACCATATATTTT. This sequence encodes CATSDPFSSGNTIYF.

The rearrangement joins TRBV14 to TRBJ2-7, with TRBD2 as a possible D gene (6 bases). This CDR3 region has 15 residues. Trimming cost V 5 bases and J 0 bases, with 14 bases left between them. In germline, CDR1 is SGHDN, CDR2 FVKESK. CDR3 in amino acids: CASSDRGFFSYEQYF. Here the CDR3 DNA reads TGTGCCAGCAGCGACCGGGGGTTCTTCTCCTACGAGCAGTACTTC.

Many counts were recorded for this clonotype. This chain connects TRBV6-4 to TRBJ2-3, with TRBD1 matching 8 bases. There are 13 residues in the CDR3. With 8 bases clipped from V and 2 bases from J, the junction kept 3 bases outside the gene matches. The germline gives CDR1 MRHNA, CDR2 SNTAGT. The CDR3 is CASGTGHTDTQYF. Here the CDR3 DNA reads TGTGCCAGCGGGACAGGACACACAGATACGCAGTATTTT.

This clonotype was found many times. The chain joins TRBV28 to TRBJ1-1; D gene uncertain. Trimming pared 4 bases from V and 4 bases from J, leaving 10 bases between. Per germline, CDR1 MDHEN and CDR2 SYDVKM. This CDR3 spans 13 amino acids. DNA for the CDR3: TGTGCCAGCAGTTCCCGGGTTGGCACTGAAGCTTTCTTT. This translates into CASSSRVGTEAFF.

This clonotype was picked up many times. DNA for the CDR3: TGTGCCACCAGTGATTCGGGACAGGCGAACACCGGGGAGCTGTTTTTT. Protein product: CATSDSGQANTGELFF. J is TRBJ2-2 and V is TRBV24-1; 8 bases match TRBD1. This CDR3 region has 16 residues. Per the germline V gene, CDR1 is KGHDR and CDR2 is SFDVKD. V was clipped by 2 bases and J by 0 bases; unmatched bases: 1.

The chain combines TRBV7-8 with TRBJ2-6; possible D gene TRBD1, 5 bases. The CDR3 totals 19 residues. Germline V gives CDR1 SGHVS, CDR2 FQNEAQ. V lost 3 bases and J 0 bases, leaving 18 bases between the germline ends. The CDR3 region has the DNA TGTGCCAGCAGCTTTGAGGTTTTGGCAGGGCTCTCTGGGGCCAACGTCCTGACTTTC. This codes for CASSFEVLAGLSGANVLTF.

This clonotype was counted between two and nine times. The chain combines TRBV18 with TRBJ1-1; 9 nucleotides line up with TRBD1. The CDR3 is 16 residues long. V was pared by 4 bases and J by 5 bases, with 11 bases of the junction left unmatched. The germline gives CDR1 KGHSH, CDR2 LQKENI. The CDR3 sequence: CASSLNSGTGRTEAFF. The DNA for the CDR3 is TGTGCCAGCTCACTTAACTCCGGGACAGGGAGGACTGAAGCTTTCTTT.

This chain joins TRBV12-3 or TRBV12-4 and TRBJ2-2; D call uncertain. CDR3 length equals 13 residues. The germline V and J ends were trimmed by 3 bases and 4 bases, with 6 bases remaining between them. For the CDR3, the DNA is TGTGCCAGCAGTTTTGTGGGCACCGGGGAGCTGTTTTTT. Amino acid sequence: CASSFVGTGELFF.

This clonotype was counted many times. The chain employs TRBV10-3 and TRBJ2-7; no definite D call. Germline CDR1 is ENHRY and CDR2 is SYGVKD. The CDR3 is 14 amino acids. The ends were cut back, 3 bases at V and 3 bases at J, with 12 bases in the middle. CDR3 residues: CAISDQKGNYEQYF. CDR3 DNA: TGTGCCATCAGTGACCAGAAAGGGAACTACGAGCAGTACTTC.

This clonotype was counted at least ten times. This chain links TRBV7-2 with TRBJ2-1; D remains ambiguous. This CDR3 spans 13 amino acids. The V and J ends lost 5 bases and 6 bases respectively, with 11 bases between them. Germline V gene data show CDR1 as SGHTA and CDR2 as FQGNSA. The CDR3 here is CASSPWQFNEQFF. The CDR3 region has the DNA TGTGCCAGCAGCCCCTGGCAGTTCAATGAGCAGTTCTTC. Looking up the rest from reference TRBV7-2 and TRBJ2-1 gives the full variable domain: GAGVSQSPSNKVTEKGKDVELRCDPISGHTALYWYRQSLGQGLEFLIYFQGNSAPDKSGLPSDRFSAERTGGSVSTLTIQRTQQEDSAVYLCASSPWQFNEQFFGPGTRLTVL.

Ten or more counts support this clonotype. This chain uses TRBV2 with TRBJ2-1; 7 nucleotides line up with TRBD1. From germline, CDR1 is SNHLY and CDR2 FYNNEI. CDR3 size: 15 residues. V dropped 4 bases and J dropped 0; count of bases not matched to a gene: 3. The CDR3 nucleotides are TGTGCCAGCAGTGCGGGACAGTTCTCCTACAATGAGCAGTTCTTC. It yields the protein CASSAGQFSYNEQFF.

In this sample, this clonotype turned up many times. The rearrangement uses TRBV7-2 and TRBJ2-2; the D gene is possibly TRBD2 (5 bases). Germline V gene sequence: CDR1 SGHTA, CDR2 FQGNSA. The V gene lost 1 base and the J gene lost 6 bases, with 9 bases spanning the gap. CDR3 size: 14 residues. The CDR3 nucleotides are TGTGCCAGCAGCTTAGTCGAGGGAGCCGGGGAGCTGTTTTTT. It encodes CASSLVEGAGELFF. Together with reference TRBV7-2 and TRBJ2-2, the CDR3 gives the full variable domain: GAGVSQSPSNKVTEKGKDVELRCDPISGHTALYWYRQSLGQGLEFLIYFQGNSAPDKSGLPSDRFSAERTGGSVSTLTIQRTQQEDSAVYLCASSLVEGAGELFFGEGSRLTVL.

A note on this clonotype: A far bigger clonotype differs at one base, so this is likely a read error. The chain employs TRBV7-9 and TRBJ2-7, with D possibly matching TRBD1 (6 bases). The CDR3 extends over 14 amino acids. Germline assignment: CDR1 SEHNR and CDR2 FQNEAQ (reference sequence). CDR3 protein: CAGSRQQGSYEQYF. The CDR3 DNA sequence: TGTGCCGGCAGCCGTCAACAGGGCTCCTACGAGCAGTACTTC.

Remarks on this clonotype: It is likely a read error: a sequence one base away is far more abundant. The V gene is TRBV6-8, the J gene TRBJ2-7; the D call may be TRBD1 or TRBD2 (5 bases each). CDR1 and CDR2 from the germline V gene are MNHGY and SAAAGT. Trimming pared 4 bases from V and 1 base from J, leaving 14 bases between. This CDR3 has 15 amino acids. CDR3 in amino acids: CASSLMRGASYEQYF. In DNA, the CDR3 is TGTGCCAGCAGTTTGATGAGGGGCGCTTCCTACGAGCAGTACTTC.

This clonotype appeared many times. The genes are TRBV20-1 and TRBJ2-3, with 8 bases fitting TRBD2. The CDR3 consists of 13 residues. Trimming at V came to 6 bases and at J to 3 bases, leaving 5 bases not matched to a gene. Germline V lookup: CDR1 DFQATT, CDR2 SNEGSKA (reference sequence). CDR3 sequence reads: CSARGGGTDTQYF. The CDR3 bases are TGCAGTGCCCGGGGGGGGGGAACAGATACGCAGTATTTT.

On this clonotype: This likely came from a read error, as a far larger clone is one base away. The rearrangement uses TRBV20-1 and TRBJ2-1, with 8 nucleotides matching TRBD1. This CDR3 region has 14 residues. The germline CDR1 and CDR2 sequences are DFQATT and SNEGSKA (reference sequence). J was trimmed by 13 bases and V by 8 bases; bases with no gene match: 19. The CDR3 loop is CSSPDRGGQETQFF. CDR3 nucleotide sequence: TGCAGTTCACCTGACAGGGGCGGACAAGAGACCCAGTTCTTC.

The table lists this clonotype with many counts. The CDR3 coding sequence is TGCGCCAGCAGCTATACAGGGATGAACACTGAAGCTTTCTTT. Its protein is CASSYTGMNTEAFF. V is TRBV5-1 and J is TRBJ1-1; D is perhaps TRBD1 (6 bases). Germline V CDR1 and CDR2: SGHRS, YFSETQ. The CDR3 contains 14 residues. Trimming left V 3 bases short and J 0 bases short, with 9 bases between.

This clonotype was observed at least ten times. J is TRBJ2-5 and V is TRBV28, with 7 bases lining up with TRBD1. The CDR3 is 15 residues long. V shed 9 bases, J shed 3 bases, and the junction held 13 bases outside the gene matches. CDR1 is MDHEN, CDR2 SYDVKM, per germline. DNA for the CDR3: TGTGCCAGTAAGGGGACAGCCACGTTAAAAGAGACCCAGTACTTC. It specifies CASKGTATLKETQYF.

This clonotype was picked up many times. V is TRBV7-3 and J is TRBJ1-1; the match to TRBD1 covers 7 bases. Germline loops: CDR1 SGHTA, CDR2 FQGTGA. V was clipped by 1 base and J by 1 base; unmatched bases: 15. The CDR3 length is 19 residues. The CDR3 coding sequence is TGTGCCAGCAGCTTAATACCGCGGACAGGAGTAATTTCGAACACTGAAGCTTTCTTT. This gives the protein CASSLIPRTGVISNTEAFF.